This T cell receptor (beta chain) was sequenced in a study of blood T cell repertoires in COVID-19. In the study overall: Italy, Spain and the United States were the sources of the convalescent and acute COVID-19 samples. The cDNA or gDNA used as material had been derived from T cells, B-cell-depleted T cells, or PBMCs.

Original analysis: Quantification of nucleated cells was approximated via reference gene primer amplification. TCRdb keeps only in-frame clones here, not all; method: immunoSEQ multiplex PCR. Clonal size and the V and J genes are those of that table, whereas D and trimming came from the DNA. The data contain about 160,000 clones, about 88% of them singletons. The sequenced material came from peripheral blood. The clonotype was recovered from a man aged 35-49 years with acute or convalescent COVID-19.

The CDR3 nucleotides are TGTGCCAGCAGCCAAGGTGACAGCGGCTACACCTTC. Translating gives CASSQGDSGYTF. J is TRBJ1-2 and V is TRBV14; perhaps TRBD1 as D (5 bases). CDR1 and CDR2 (germline): SGHDN, FVKESK. There are 12 residues in the CDR3. Trimming removed 1 base from V and 8 bases from J, with 8 bases in between.